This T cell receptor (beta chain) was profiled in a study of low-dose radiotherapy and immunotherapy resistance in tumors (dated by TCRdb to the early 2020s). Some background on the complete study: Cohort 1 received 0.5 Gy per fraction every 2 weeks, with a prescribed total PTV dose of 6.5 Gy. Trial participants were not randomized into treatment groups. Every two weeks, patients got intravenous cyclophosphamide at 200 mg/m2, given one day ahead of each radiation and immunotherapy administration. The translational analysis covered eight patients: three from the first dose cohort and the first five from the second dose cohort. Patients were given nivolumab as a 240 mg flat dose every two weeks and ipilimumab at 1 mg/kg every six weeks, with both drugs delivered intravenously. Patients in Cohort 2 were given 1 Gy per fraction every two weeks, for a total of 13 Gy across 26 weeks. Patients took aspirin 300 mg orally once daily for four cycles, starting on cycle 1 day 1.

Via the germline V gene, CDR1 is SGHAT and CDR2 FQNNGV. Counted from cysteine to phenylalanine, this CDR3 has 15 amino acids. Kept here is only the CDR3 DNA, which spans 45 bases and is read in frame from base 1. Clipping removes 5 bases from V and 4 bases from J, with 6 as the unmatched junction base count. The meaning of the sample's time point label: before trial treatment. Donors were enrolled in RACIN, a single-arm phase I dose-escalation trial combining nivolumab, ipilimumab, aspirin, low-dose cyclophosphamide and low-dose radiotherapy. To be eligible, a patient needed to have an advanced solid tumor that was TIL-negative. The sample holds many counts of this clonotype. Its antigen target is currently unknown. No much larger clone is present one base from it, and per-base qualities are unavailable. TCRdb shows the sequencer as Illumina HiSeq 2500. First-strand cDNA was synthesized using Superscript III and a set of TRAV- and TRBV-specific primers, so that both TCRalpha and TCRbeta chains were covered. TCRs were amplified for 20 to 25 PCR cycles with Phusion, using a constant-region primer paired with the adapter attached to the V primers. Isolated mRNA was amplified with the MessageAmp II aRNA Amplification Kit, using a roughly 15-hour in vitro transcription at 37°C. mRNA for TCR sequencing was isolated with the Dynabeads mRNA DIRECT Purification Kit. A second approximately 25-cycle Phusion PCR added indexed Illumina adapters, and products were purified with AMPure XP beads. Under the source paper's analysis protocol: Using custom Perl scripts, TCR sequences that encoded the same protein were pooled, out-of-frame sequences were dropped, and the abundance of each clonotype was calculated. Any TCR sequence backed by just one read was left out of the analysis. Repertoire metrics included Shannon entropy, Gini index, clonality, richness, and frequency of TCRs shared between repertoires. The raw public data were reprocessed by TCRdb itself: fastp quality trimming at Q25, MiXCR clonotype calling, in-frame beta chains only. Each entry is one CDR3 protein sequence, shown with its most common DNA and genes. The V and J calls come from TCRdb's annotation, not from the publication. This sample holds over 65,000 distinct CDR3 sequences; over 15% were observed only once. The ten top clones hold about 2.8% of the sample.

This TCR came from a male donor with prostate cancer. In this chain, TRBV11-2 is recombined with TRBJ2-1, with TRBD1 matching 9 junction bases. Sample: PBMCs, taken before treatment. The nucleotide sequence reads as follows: TGTGCCAGCAGCCACTCCGACAGGGGGTACAATGAGCAGTTCTTC. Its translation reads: CASSHSDRGYNEQFF.